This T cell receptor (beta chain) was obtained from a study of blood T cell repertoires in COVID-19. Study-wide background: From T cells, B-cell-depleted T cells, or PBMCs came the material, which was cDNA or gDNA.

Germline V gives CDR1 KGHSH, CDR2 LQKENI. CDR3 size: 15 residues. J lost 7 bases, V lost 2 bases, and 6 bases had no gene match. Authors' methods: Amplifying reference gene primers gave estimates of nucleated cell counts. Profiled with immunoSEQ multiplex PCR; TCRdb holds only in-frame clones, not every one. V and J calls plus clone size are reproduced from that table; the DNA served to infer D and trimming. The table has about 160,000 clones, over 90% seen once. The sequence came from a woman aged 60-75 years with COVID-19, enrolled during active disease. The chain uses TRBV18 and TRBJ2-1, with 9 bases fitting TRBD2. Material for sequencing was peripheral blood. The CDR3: CASSPGGGAVNEQFF. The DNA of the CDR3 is TGTGCCAGCTCACCAGGCGGGGGGGCTGTAAATGAGCAGTTCTTC.